These 20 T cell receptor beta chains share one sample of origin, sequenced in a study of tumor-infiltrating lymphocytes in primary liver carcinoma. The source of the blood RNA was unsorted whole blood, and germline DNA was extracted as well. TCR beta cDNA was reverse-transcribed from about 0.45 ug of total RNA. The reaction used a constant-region primer and ProtoScript II reverse transcriptase. Library construction for TCR beta comprised three nested multiplex PCR rounds performed with slightly modified ARM-PCR. Two initial PCR rounds of around 9 cycles each paired TRBV1-TRBV30 forward primers with a C-beta reverse primer. TCRdb itself ran the multiplex PCR reads through MiXCR, one entry per CDR3 protein. The sample lists fewer than 350,000 distinct CDR3 sequences; approximately 65% were seen once. Source material: peripheral blood. The receptor source for this set is a man aged 35 to 55 with primary liver carcinoma and hepatitis B virus infection.

This clonotype was recorded only once. Being one base from a much bigger clone, this may be a read error. The V call is TRBV6-5, the J call TRBJ1-2; 7 bases are a match to TRBD1. This CDR3 comprises 12 residues. CDR1 and CDR2 from the germline V gene are MNHEY and SVGAGI. Unmatched junction bases numbered 11, after V lost 6 bases and J lost 13 bases. In DNA form, the CDR3 reads TGTGCCAGCAGCTCCGGGACAGATTCCTGCACCTTC. This codes for CASSSGTDSCTF.

Of note for this clonotype: A junction end diverges from the germline sequence, so it may reflect a read error. V gene TRBV11-2 combines with J gene TRBJ2-5; D tentatively reads TRBD1 or TRBD2 (5 bases each). This CDR3 has 14 amino acids. The V gene's germline CDR1 is SGHAT and CDR2 FQNNGV. The chain's CDR3 is CDSSLEGPGGTQYF. CDR3 bases: TGTGACAGCAGTTTAGAGGGACCCGGCGGGACCCAGTACTTC.

Remarks on this clonotype: As the CDR3 is not closed by the conserved phenylalanine or tryptophan, this likely results from a read error. This sequence joins TRBV11-2 and TRBJ2-2, with 7 bases that match TRBD2. Per germline, CDR1 SGHAT and CDR2 FQNNGV. The CDR3 length is 16 residues. The CDR3 DNA reads as TGTGCCAGCAGCTTAGATTGGCGGGAGCACACTGGGGAGCTGTTTTCT. Translating gives CASSLDWREHTGELFS.

Notes on this clonotype: Being one base from a much bigger clone, this may be a read error. The rearrangement links TRBV6-2 or TRBV6-3 to TRBJ2-1; TRBD2 matches at 7 bases. Germline lookup yields CDR1 MNHEY and CDR2 SVGEGT. With 2 bases clipped from V and 5 bases from J, the junction kept 12 bases outside the gene matches. This CDR3 comprises 17 residues. CDR3 sequence (DNA): TGTGCCAGCAGTTACCCTCCCGGGGCGGGAGCTAACAATGAGCAGTTCTTC. Translating it yields CASSYPPGAGANNEQFF.

Only a few counts were recorded for this clonotype. V and J are TRBV4-3 and TRBJ2-5, with D unclear. CDR3 size: 16 residues. V was pared by 1 base and J by 2 bases, with 14 bases between. CDR1 is LGHNA and CDR2 is YSLEER in the germline V gene. CDR3 sequence (DNA): TGCGCCAGCAGCCAAGGTGAGCCCTTGTTACAAGAGACCCAGTACTTC. This sequence encodes CASSQGEPLLQETQYF.

Turning to this clonotype: One end of the junction varies from germline; a read error may be responsible. The chain is built from TRBV11-2 and TRBJ2-1, with TRBD2 matching 8 bases. This CDR3 has 14 residues. Germline CDR1 reads SGHAT; CDR2 reads FQNNGV. In nucleotides, the CDR3 is TGTGCCTCCGGGAGAGCGGGAGCCTACGATGAGCAGCTCTTC. The encoded protein is CASGRAGAYDEQLF. The full variable domain, rest sourced from reference TRBV11-2 and TRBJ2-1, is EAGVAQSPRYKIIEKRQSVAFWCNPISGHATLYWYQQILGQGPKLLIQFQNNGVVDDSQLPKDRFSAERLKGVDSTLKIQPAKLEDSAVYLCASGRAGAYDEQLFGPGTRLTVL.

For this clonotype: Compared with germline, one end of the junction differs, possibly owing to a read error. The genes are TRBV14 and TRBJ1-1, with 10 bases identical to TRBD1. Germline V gene sequence: CDR1 SGHDN, CDR2 FVKESK. This CDR3 region has 15 residues. The CDR3 coding sequence is TGTGCCACCAGCCTTTGGACAGGGGGGAACACTGAAGCTTTCTTT. It is translated as CATSLWTGGNTEAFF.

The rearrangement links TRBV11-2 to TRBJ2-5; D unclear. This CDR3 has 11 amino acids. Trimming cost V 8 bases and J 2 bases, with 6 bases left between them. The germline V gene has CDR1 SGHAT and CDR2 FQNNGV. The CDR3 loop is CASALQETQYF. DNA for the CDR3: TGTGCCAGCGCACTACAAGAGACCCAGTACTTC.

The chain uses TRBV5-1 and TRBJ2-7; D is possibly TRBD1 (6 bases). With 0 bases removed from V and 5 bases from J, the gap between germline ends came to 15 bases. Germline V CDR1 and CDR2: SGHRS, YFSETQ. This CDR3 is 15 amino acids long. CDR3 amino acids: CASSLAGQGLHEQYF. CDR3 nucleotides: TGCGCCAGCAGCTTGGCTGGCCAGGGGCTACACGAGCAGTACTTC.

In regard to this clonotype: Compared with germline, one end of the junction differs, possibly owing to a read error. The rearrangement links TRBV28 to TRBJ1-6; TRBD1 is a possible D gene (5 bases). CDR1 and CDR2 (germline): MDHEN, SYDVKM. The CDR3 totals 15 residues. The CDR3 DNA reads as TGTGCCAGCAACAATACCGGGACTTATAAATCACACCTCCACTTT. This encodes CASNNTGTYKSHLHF.

The chain combines TRBV4-1 with TRBJ2-1; no definite D call. V was trimmed by 0 bases and J by 2 bases, leaving 8 bases between them. Germline V gene data show CDR1 as MGHRA and CDR2 as YSYEKL. This CDR3 has 15 residues. CDR3 sequence reads: CASSQDSEAYNEQFF. CDR3 in DNA: TGCGCCAGCAGCCAAGATTCCGAGGCCTACAATGAGCAGTTCTTC.

With regard to this clonotype: A junction end diverges from the germline sequence, so it may reflect a read error. The chain carries TRBV11-2 and TRBJ2-7; the D call may be TRBD1 or TRBD2 (5 bases each). This CDR3 is 14 amino acids long. Germline CDR1 SGHAT, CDR2 FQNNGV. The CDR3 protein is CASILVLGAYEQCF. The CDR3 region has the DNA TGTGCCAGCATTCTGGTACTCGGGGCCTACGAGCAGTGCTTC.

The genes are TRBV6-5 and TRBJ1-1, with D possibly being TRBD1 (6 bases). This CDR3 comprises 13 residues. V was cut by 5 bases and J by 5 bases, with 12 bases left in between. The germline V gene encodes CDR1 MNHEY and CDR2 SVGAGI. As DNA, the CDR3 is TGTGCCAGCAGTCACAGGGTAGGGACTGAAGCTTTCTTT. Its translation is CASSHRVGTEAFF.

The chain joins TRBV11-1 to TRBJ2-5; D is uncertain. CDR1 and CDR2 (germline): SGHAT, FQDESV (reference sequence). The CDR3 sequence is 14 residues long. With 5 bases removed from V and 9 bases from J, the gap between germline ends came to 19 bases. For the CDR3, the DNA is TGTGCCAGCAGCAGGGCCCCCCGAGAGAAGGCCCAGTACTTC. It translates to CASSRAPREKAQYF.

Of note for this clonotype: The junction and the germline gene differ at one end; a read error may be behind it. This chain links TRBV4-1 with TRBJ2-1; the D is unclear. The V gene's germline CDR1 is MGHRA and CDR2 YSYEKL. The CDR3 runs 17 residues. The CDR3: CASSQDTTRSSYNAQLF. CDR3 nucleotide sequence: TGCGCCAGCAGCCAAGATACCACGAGGAGCTCCTACAATGCGCAGCTCTTC.

This clonotype was seen at least ten times. The V and J genes are TRBV4-2 and TRBJ2-1, with TRBD2 matching 16 bases. V lost 4 bases to trimming and J lost 2 bases; unmatched junction nucleotides: 5. CDR3 length: 18 residues. In germline, CDR1 is LGHNA, CDR2 YNFKEQ. Written as DNA, the CDR3 is TGTGCCAGCAGCCGGGGACTAGCGGGAGGGGAGCCCTACAATGAGCAGTTCTTC. Residues: CASSRGLAGGEPYNEQFF.

The chain is built from TRBV11-2 and TRBJ2-1; possible D gene TRBD2, 6 bases. V lost 4 bases to trimming and J lost 12 bases, with 19 bases between them. The CDR3 is made up of 14 amino acids. Germline CDR1 SGHAT, CDR2 FQNNGV. This CDR3 is CASSSQEGLGGQFF. CDR3 bases: TGTGCCAGCAGCTCCCAGGAGGGATTGGGTGGGCAGTTCTTC.

In regard to this clonotype: One end of the junction varies from germline; a read error may be responsible. V usage is TRBV11-2 and J usage is TRBJ1-1; D unresolved. This CDR3 contains 15 residues. Germline loops: CDR1 SGHAT, CDR2 FQNNGV. The CDR3 DNA reads as TGTCCCAGCAGCCCTCGAGGCGGAGGGAACACTGAAGCTTCCTTT. As protein: CPSSPRGGGNTEASF.

The chain links TRBV11-2 to TRBJ1-1; D may be TRBD1 (5 bases). CDR1 SGHAT and CDR2 FQNNGV come from the germline V gene. This CDR3 comprises 14 residues. V was cut by 5 bases and J by 6 bases, with 16 bases left in between. The CDR3 loop reads CASSTWTREAEAFF. The CDR3 DNA is TGTGCCAGCAGCACATGGACAAGGGAAGCTGAAGCTTTCTTT.

The chain recombines TRBV11-2 with TRBJ2-1, with a weak D call TRBD1 (6 bases). Trimming left V 6 bases short and J 10 bases short, with 19 bases between. The CDR3 has 14 residues. From germline, CDR1 is SGHAT and CDR2 FQNNGV. The DNA for the CDR3 is TGTGCCAGCAGTACTATGGGACAAAACGACGAGCAGTTCTTC. As protein: CASSTMGQNDEQFF.